Included here is one T cell receptor beta chain sequence, with context. These data originate in a study of blood T cells in healthy people across ages. A J-beta primer mix and a sample-barcoded 5' primer were used in a second PCR of roughly 6 to 12 cycles. Every sample produced at least 3 million CDR3-containing paired-end reads. TCRdb used MiXCR to reprocess the 5' RACE reads, holding one entry per CDR3 protein. The sample records over 500,000 distinct CDR3 sequences, roughly a quarter being singletons. Germline CDR1 and CDR2: DFQATT and SNEGSKA (reference sequence). The V gene lost 3 bases and the J gene lost 4 bases, with 12 bases spanning the gap. CDR3 length: 13 residues. Each individual donor underwent a draw of about 11 milliliters of peripheral blood. Another study also made use of these data, one on T cells of mothers and their children. As reported in that work: The authors added sample barcodes and 2-4 random nucleotides using the M1S primer of the second PCR.

This clonotype was sampled from a boy younger than 10 in good health. Sequenced input: blood. The chain combines TRBV20-1 with TRBJ1-2; D gene ambiguous. The CDR3 DNA reads TGCAGTGCTAGGAAACGGAGTCTCTATGGCTACACCTTC. Protein sequence: CSARKRSLYGYTF.